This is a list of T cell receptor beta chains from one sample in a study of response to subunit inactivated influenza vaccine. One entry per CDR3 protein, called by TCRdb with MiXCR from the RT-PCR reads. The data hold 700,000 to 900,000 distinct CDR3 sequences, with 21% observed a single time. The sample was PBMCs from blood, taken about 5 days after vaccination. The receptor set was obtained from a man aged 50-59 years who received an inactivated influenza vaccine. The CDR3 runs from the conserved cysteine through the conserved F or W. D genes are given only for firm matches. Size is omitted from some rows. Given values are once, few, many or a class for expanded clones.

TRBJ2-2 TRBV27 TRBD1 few CASSYLHRGSDTGELFF TGTGCCAGCAGTTACCTCCACAGGGGTAGCGACACCGGGGAGCTGTTTTTT
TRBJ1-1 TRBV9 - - CASSPPRGQGGTEAFF TGTGCCAGCAGCCCCCCCCGGGGGCAAGGTGGCACTGAAGCTTTCTTT
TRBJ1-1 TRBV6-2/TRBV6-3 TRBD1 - CASGDRVNTEAFF TGTGCCAGCGGGGACAGGGTGAACACTGAAGCTTTCTTT
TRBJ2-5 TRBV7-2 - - CASSLGQGIETQYF TGTGCCAGCAGCTTAGGGCAGGGGATAGAGACCCAGTACTTC
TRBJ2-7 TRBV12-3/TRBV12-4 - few CASSPGTPRLGEQYF TGTGCCAGCAGCCCCGGGACACCCCGGTTAGGCGAGCAGTACTTC
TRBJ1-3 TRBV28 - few CASSFGGAHGNTIYF TGTGCCAGCAGTTTCGGGGGGGCGCACGGAAACACCATATATTTT
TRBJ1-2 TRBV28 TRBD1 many CASSLLGRGQLSDYGYTF TGTGCCAGCAGTTTATTGGGCAGGGGGCAGCTTAGTGACTATGGCTACACCTTC
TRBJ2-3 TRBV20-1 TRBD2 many CSAPGLAGYTDTQYF TGCAGTGCCCCAGGACTAGCGGGTTACACAGATACGCAGTATTTT
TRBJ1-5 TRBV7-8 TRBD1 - CASSIRDRGLRSNQPQHF TGTGCCAGCAGCATACGGGACAGGGGGCTTCGTAGCAATCAGCCCCAGCATTTT
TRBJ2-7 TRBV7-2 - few CASSLAMDRSSYEQYF TGTGCCAGCAGTTTAGCGATGGATAGGAGCTCCTACGAGCAGTACTTC
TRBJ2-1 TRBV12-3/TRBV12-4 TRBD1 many CASSLVGQGYNEQFF TGTGCCAGCAGTTTAGTGGGACAGGGCTACAATGAGCAGTTCTTC
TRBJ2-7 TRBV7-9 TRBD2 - CASSSSGTSGREQYF TGTGCCAGCAGCTCGTCCGGGACTAGCGGGAGGGAGCAGTACTTC
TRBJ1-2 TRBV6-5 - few CASSLRAANGYTF TGTGCCAGCAGTTTAAGGGCGGCCAATGGCTACACCTTC
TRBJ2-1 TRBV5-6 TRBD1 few CASSLGGLGQGYNEQFF TGTGCCAGCAGCTTGGGTGGTTTGGGACAGGGATACAATGAGCAGTTCTTC
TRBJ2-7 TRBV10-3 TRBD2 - CAIRRGASGSPEQYF TGTGCCATCAGACGCGGGGCTAGCGGGTCCCCCGAGCAGTACTTC
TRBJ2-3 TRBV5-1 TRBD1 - CASNPGQVTDTQYF TGCGCCAGCAACCCCGGACAGGTCACAGATACGCAGTATTTT
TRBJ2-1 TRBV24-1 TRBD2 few CRLAGGPNEQFF TGTCGACTAGCGGGAGGGCCCAATGAGCAGTTCTTC
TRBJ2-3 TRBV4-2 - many CASSPSHGEDTQYF TGTGCCAGCAGCCCTTCCCATGGGGAAGATACGCAGTATTTT
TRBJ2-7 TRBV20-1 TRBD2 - CSAAGLASPYEQYF TGCAGTGCCGCGGGACTAGCGAGCCCCTACGAGCAGTACTTC
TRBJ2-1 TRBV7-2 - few CASSLDTDNEQFF TGTGCCAGCAGCCTGGACACAGACAATGAGCAGTTCTTC
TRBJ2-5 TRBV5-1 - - CASSLVTPQETQYF TGCGCCAGCAGCTTGGTGACACCCCAAGAGACCCAGTACTTC
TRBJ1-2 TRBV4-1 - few CASRNLNYGYTF TGCGCCAGCAGAAACCTCAACTATGGCTACACCTTC
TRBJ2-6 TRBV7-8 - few CASSLARQGLGANVLTF TGTGCCAGCAGCTTAGCGAGGCAGGGGCTTGGGGCCAACGTCCTGACTTTC
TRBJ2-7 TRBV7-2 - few CASSLWDPRTYEQYF TGTGCCAGCAGCTTATGGGACCCGCGTACCTACGAGCAGTACTTC
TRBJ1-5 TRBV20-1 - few CSARPLSVGSGGNQPQHF TGCAGTGCTAGACCCCTTTCGGTGGGGTCGGGCGGCAATCAGCCCCAGCATTTT
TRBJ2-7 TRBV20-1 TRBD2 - CSARSGTTYEQYF TGCAGTGCCCGGAGCGGGACTACCTACGAGCAGTACTTC
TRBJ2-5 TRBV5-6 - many CASSLPDKAQYF TGTGCCAGCAGCCTCCCTGATAAGGCCCAGTACTTC
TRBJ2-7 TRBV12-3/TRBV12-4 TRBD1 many CASSFGQGASYEQYF TGTGCCAGCAGTTTCGGACAGGGGGCTTCCTACGAGCAGTACTTC
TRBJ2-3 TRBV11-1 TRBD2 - CASSLAISGGPRATDTQYF TGTGCCAGCAGCTTAGCAATCAGCGGGGGTCCCAGGGCCACAGATACGCAGTATTTT
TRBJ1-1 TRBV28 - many CASTRGRGTEAFF TGTGCCAGCACCCGGGGGCGAGGTACTGAAGCTTTCTTT
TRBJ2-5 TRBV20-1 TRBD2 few CSAPSGGGAQYF TGCAGTGCTCCCAGCGGGGGAGGGGCCCAGTACTTC
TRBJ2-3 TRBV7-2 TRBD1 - CASSSGQGPDTQYF TGTGCCAGCAGCTCGGGACAGGGTCCAGATACGCAGTATTTT
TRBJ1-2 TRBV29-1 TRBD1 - CSVSPGTGLGYTF TGCAGCGTTTCACCTGGGACAGGGCTTGGCTACACCTTC
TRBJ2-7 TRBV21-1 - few CASSYGPSAYEQYF TGTGCCAGCAGCTATGGACCGTCGGCATACGAGCAGTACTTC
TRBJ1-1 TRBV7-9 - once CASSLALSNPEAFF TGTGCCAGCAGCTTAGCGTTAAGCAATCCTGAAGCTTTCTTT
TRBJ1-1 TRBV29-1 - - CSARTPPGNTEAFF TGCAGCGCCCGAACCCCCCCGGGGAACACTGAAGCTTTCTTT
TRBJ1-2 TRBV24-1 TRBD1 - CATSDTGDSDYGYTF TGTGCCACCAGTGATACGGGGGACAGCGACTATGGCTACACCTTC
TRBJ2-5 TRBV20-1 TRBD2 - CSAREAGGWETQYF TGCAGTGCTAGAGAGGCGGGGGGCTGGGAGACCCAGTACTTC
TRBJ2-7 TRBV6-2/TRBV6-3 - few CASRPTLGHYEQYF TGTGCCAGCAGACCTACACTAGGGCACTACGAGCAGTACTTC
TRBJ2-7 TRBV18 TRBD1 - CASSPARTGSHEQYF TGTGCCAGCTCACCGGCGAGGACAGGGTCCCACGAGCAGTACTTC
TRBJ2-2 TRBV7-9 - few CASSLIVGELFF TGTGCCAGCAGCTTAATCGTCGGGGAGCTGTTTTTT
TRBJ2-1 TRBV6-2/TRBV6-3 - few CASSFATWDEQFF TGTGCCAGCAGTTTCGCAACCTGGGATGAGCAGTTCTTC
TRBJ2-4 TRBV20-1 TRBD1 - CSARDRRSKNIQYF TGCAGTGCCAGGGACAGGCGGTCCAAAAACATTCAGTACTTC
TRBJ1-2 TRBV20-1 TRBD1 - CSARVDRGRIGSGYTF TGCAGTGCTAGGGTGGACAGGGGGCGCATTGGAAGTGGCTACACCTTC
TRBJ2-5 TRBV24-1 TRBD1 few CATSPGYLDRGLKTQYF TGTGCCACCAGTCCTGGCTACCTAGACAGGGGATTGAAGACCCAGTACTTC